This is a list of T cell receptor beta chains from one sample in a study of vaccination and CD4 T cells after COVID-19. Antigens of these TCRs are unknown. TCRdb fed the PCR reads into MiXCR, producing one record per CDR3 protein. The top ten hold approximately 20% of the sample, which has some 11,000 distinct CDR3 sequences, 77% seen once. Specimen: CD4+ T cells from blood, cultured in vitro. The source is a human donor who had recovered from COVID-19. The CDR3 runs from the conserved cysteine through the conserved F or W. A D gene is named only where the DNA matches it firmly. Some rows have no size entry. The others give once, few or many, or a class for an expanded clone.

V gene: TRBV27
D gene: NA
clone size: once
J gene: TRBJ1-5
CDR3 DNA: TGTGCCAGCAGTTTATACCAACAGGGCGGTCAGCCCCAGCATTTT
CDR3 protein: CASSLYQQGGQPQHF

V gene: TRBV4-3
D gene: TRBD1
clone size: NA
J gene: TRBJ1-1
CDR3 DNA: TGCGCCAGCAGCCAAGTTCGACAGGGGGTATCGGGGGCTTTCTTT
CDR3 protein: CASSQVRQGVSGAFF

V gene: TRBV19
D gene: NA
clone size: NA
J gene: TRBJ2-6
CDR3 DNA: TGTGCCAGTAGTATAGATCGAGGGGGGCGCCTGACTTTC
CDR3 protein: CASSIDRGGRLTF

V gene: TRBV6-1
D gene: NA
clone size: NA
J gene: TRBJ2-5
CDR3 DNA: TGTGCCAGCGCATCGGTTCTCCAAGAGACCCAGTACTTC
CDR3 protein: CASASVLQETQYF

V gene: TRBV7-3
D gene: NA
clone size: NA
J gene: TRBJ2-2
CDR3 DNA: TGTGCCAGCAGCCCCGGACAGTCTATGGGGGGGGAGCTGTTTTTT
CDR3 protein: CASSPGQSMGGELFF

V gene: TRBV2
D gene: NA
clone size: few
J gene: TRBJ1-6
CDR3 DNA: TGTGCCAGCAGTGAACTGCGTGGCAGCAATTCACCCCTCCACTTT
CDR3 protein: CASSELRGSNSPLHF

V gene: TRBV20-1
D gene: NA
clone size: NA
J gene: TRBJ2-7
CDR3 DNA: TGCAGTGCCAATATAAACCTAATCCTGTACGAGCAGTACTTC
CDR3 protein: CSANINLILYEQYF

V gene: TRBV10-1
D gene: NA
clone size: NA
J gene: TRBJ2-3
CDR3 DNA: TGCGCCAGCAGCTACAGGGTCCGCGCAGATACGCAGTATTTT
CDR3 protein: CASSYRVRADTQYF

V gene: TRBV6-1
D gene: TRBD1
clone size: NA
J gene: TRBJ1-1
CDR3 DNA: TGTGCCCTGTCTGAGAGGGGACAGGGCACTGAAGCTTTCTTT
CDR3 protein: CALSERGQGTEAFF

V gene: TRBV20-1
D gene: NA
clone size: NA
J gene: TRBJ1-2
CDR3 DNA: TGCAGTGGTAGGGGAGTCTATGGCTACACCTTC
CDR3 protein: CSGRGVYGYTF

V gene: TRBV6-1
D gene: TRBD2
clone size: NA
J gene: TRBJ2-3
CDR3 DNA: TGTGCCAGCAGCCGCGGGAGGAACCTTGACACAGATACGCAGTATTTT
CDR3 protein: CASSRGRNLDTDTQYF

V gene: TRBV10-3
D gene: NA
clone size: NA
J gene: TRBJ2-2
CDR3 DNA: TGTGCCATCAAGGGGGTTAGGGAATCCGGGGAGCTGTTTTTT
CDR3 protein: CAIKGVRESGELFF

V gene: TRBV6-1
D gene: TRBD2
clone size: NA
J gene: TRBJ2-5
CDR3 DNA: TGTGCCAGCAGCTCTGCCATGGGCAGGGAGGGTGTTGGGGAGACCCAGTACTTC
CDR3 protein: CASSSAMGREGVGETQYF

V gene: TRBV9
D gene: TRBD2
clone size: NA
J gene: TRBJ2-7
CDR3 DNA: TGTGCCAGCAGCGTAGTGGCGGGGGCCTACGAGCAGTACTTC
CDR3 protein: CASSVVAGAYEQYF

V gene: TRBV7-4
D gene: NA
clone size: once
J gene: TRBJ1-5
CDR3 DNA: TGTGCCAGCAGCTTAGGACGGGCGGGTTCGCCCCAGCATTTT
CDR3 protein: CASSLGRAGSPQHF

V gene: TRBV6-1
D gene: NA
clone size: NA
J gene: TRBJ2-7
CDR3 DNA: TGTGCCAGCAGTGAAGAGGGGGGCCGCTCCTACGAGCAGTACTTC
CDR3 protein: CASSEEGGRSYEQYF

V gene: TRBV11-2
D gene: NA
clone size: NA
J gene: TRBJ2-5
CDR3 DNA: TGTGCCAGCAGCCACCAAGAGACCCAGTACTTC
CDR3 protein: CASSHQETQYF

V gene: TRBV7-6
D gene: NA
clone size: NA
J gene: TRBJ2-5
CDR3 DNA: TGTGCCAGCAGCCTACGAACAGGGACTTTCCTAGGGGAGACCCAGTACTTC
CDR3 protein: CASSLRTGTFLGETQYF

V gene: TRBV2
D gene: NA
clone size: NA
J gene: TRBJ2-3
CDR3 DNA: TGTGCCAGCATTTACCTCCGCGGGCCAGATACGCAGTATTTT
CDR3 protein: CASIYLRGPDTQYF

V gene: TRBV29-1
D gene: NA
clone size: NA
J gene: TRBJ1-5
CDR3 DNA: TGCAGCGTGGCGAATCAGGGGAGCAATCAGCCCCAGCATTTT
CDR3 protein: CSVANQGSNQPQHF

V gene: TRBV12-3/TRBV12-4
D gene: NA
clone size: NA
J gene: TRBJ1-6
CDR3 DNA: TGTGCCAGCAGTTTGTTGGGGGCAGGTAATTCACCCCTCCACTTT
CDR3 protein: CASSLLGAGNSPLHF

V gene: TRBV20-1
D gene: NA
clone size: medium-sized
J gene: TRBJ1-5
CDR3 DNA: TGCAGTGCTAGAGAATCCCTACAGCCCCAGCATTTT
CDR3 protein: CSARESLQPQHF

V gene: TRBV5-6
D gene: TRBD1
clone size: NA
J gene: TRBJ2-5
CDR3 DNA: TGTGCCAGCAGCTTGGTCGACAGGGCGGGCGAGACCCAGTACTTC
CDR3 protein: CASSLVDRAGETQYF

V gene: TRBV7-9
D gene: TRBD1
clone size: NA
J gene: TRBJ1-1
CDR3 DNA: TGTGCCAGCAGGCCAAAAACCGGGACAGGGCTCACTGAAGCTTTCTTT
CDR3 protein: CASRPKTGTGLTEAFF

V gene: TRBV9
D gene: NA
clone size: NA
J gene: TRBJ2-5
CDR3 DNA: TGTGCCAGCAGCGTAGCCACAGGGTGGGAGGAGACCCAGTACTTC
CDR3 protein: CASSVATGWEETQYF

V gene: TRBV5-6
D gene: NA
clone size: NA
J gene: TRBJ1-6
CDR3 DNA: TGTGCCAGCAGCTTGAATCCGGGAAGGACAGATTATAATTCACCCCTCCACTTT
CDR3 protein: CASSLNPGRTDYNSPLHF

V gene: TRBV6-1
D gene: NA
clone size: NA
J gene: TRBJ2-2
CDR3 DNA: TGTGCCAGCAGTCGGACGGGAAACACCGGGGAGCTGTTTTTT
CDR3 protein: CASSRTGNTGELFF

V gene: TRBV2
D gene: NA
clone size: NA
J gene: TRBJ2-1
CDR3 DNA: TGTGCCAGCAGTGACTTTGGTGAGCAGTTCTTC
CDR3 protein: CASSDFGEQFF

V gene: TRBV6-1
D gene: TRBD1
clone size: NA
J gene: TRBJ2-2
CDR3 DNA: TGTGCCAGCCTTGGGACAGCGAACACCGGGGAGCTGTTTTTT
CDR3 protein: CASLGTANTGELFF